This TCR beta chain comes out of a study of neurological immune-mediated disorders. Points from the study as a whole: Private repertoires in all groups were suggested by the finding that expanded clones across subjects shared no CDR3 amino acid sequences.

In this sample, this clonotype turned up many times. Its antigen remains unknown. Germline CDR1 and CDR2: SGHDN and FVKESK. The CDR3 loop spans 15 amino acids. V trimming: 2 bases; J trimming: 7 bases; junction bases outside the gene matches: 3. By 5'RACE with 10-nucleotide random UMIs, the cDNA was made. TCRdb re-called the 5' RACE reads through MiXCR, storing one row per CDR3 protein. The table has approximately 41,000 distinct CDR3 sequences, roughly 15% seen once. The chain couples TRBV14 to TRBJ1-6, with 9 bases fitting TRBD1. The TCR was taken from an older woman with HTLV-1-associated myelopathy (HAM/TSP). Sequenced input: CD4+ T cells from blood. CDR3 loop: CASSQRDRANSPLHF. The CDR3 coding sequence is TGTGCCAGCAGCCAACGGGACAGGGCCAATTCACCCCTCCACTTT. The full variable domain, in which reference TRBV14 and TRBJ1-6 provide the parts outside the CDR3, is EAGVTQFPSHSVIEKGQTVTLRCDPISGHDNLYWYRRVMGKEIKFLLHFVKESKQDESGMPNNRFLAERTGGTYSTLKVQPAELEDSGVYFCASSQRDRANSPLHFGNGTRLTVT.